In this sample, the clone carrying this T cell receptor (beta chain) turned up once. Profiled with immunoSEQ multiplex PCR; TCRdb holds only in-frame clones, not every one. The table shows fewer than 110,000 clones, with 80% to 90% occurring only once. These data are taken from a study of control samples from healthy donors and cancer patients. This CDR3 has 16 amino acids. V lost 0 bases to trimming and J lost 0 bases; unmatched junction nucleotides: 2. In germline, CDR1 is SGHDT, CDR2 YYEEEE. The chain employs TRBV5-6 and TRBJ2-3; the match to TRBD2 covers 9 bases. This clonotype was obtained from a man aged 60 to 75 with lung cancer. Material for sequencing was PBMCs. The CDR3 nucleotides read TGTGCCAGCAGCTTGGAGCGGGGGGTTAGCACAGATACGCAGTATTTT. As protein: CASSLERGVSTDTQYF.